These 24 T cell receptor beta chains share one sample of origin, sequenced in a study of chemoradiotherapy in HPV16-positive cancers. Clones were sequenced by immunoSEQ multiplex PCR, and TCRdb holds only the in-frame ones, with some missing. The table shows more than 20,000 clones, with over 75% occurring only once. The material sequenced was blood, taken from a patient who underwent chemoradiotherapy. Every receptor here comes from a human donor with HPV-associated anogenital cancer.

The CDR3 DNA follows: TGTGCCAGCAGTTTTTCCCCCGGGACTAGCGACGGCACAGATACGCAGTATTTT. The encoded protein is CASSFSPGTSDGTDTQYF. The chain couples TRBV28 to TRBJ2-3, with 10 bases fitting TRBD2. V lost 3 bases to trimming and J lost 1 base; unmatched junction nucleotides: 10. The germline V gene has CDR1 MDHEN and CDR2 SYDVKM. The CDR3 sequence is 18 residues long.

The rearrangement joins TRBV2 to TRBJ1-5; tentative D call: TRBD1 (6 bases). CDR1 and CDR2 from the germline V gene are SNHLY and FYNNEI. CDR3 size: 12 residues. V was pared by 6 bases and J by 9 bases, with 12 bases between. CDR3 protein: CASSLQGGPQHF. Here the CDR3 DNA reads TGTGCCAGCAGCCTACAGGGAGGGCCCCAGCATTTT.

The chain employs TRBV5-6 and TRBJ2-1; perhaps TRBD2 as D (5 bases). The V gene lost 3 bases and the J gene lost 8 bases, with 15 bases spanning the gap. From germline, CDR1 is SGHDT and CDR2 YYEEEE. The CDR3 has 14 residues. CDR3 loop: CASSSTFSRDEQFF. The CDR3 DNA reads as TGTGCCAGCAGCTCTACTTTCTCGAGGGATGAGCAGTTCTTC.

This clone was picked up one time. The chain combines TRBV15 with TRBJ2-4; D is undetermined. The CDR3 length is 16 residues. The V and J ends lost 0 bases and 3 bases respectively, with 12 bases between them. Germline-derived CDR1 and CDR2 are LNHNV and YYDKDF (reference sequence). The CDR3 DNA reads TGTGCCACCAGCAGAGATGGAAGGTTAGGCAAAAACATTCAGTACTTC. Amino acids: CATSRDGRLGKNIQYF.

V and J are TRBV5-6 and TRBJ2-7; weak D call: TRBD1 (6 bases). This CDR3 is 12 amino acids long. The V and J ends lost 4 bases and 3 bases respectively, with 8 bases between them. CDR1 is SGHDT, CDR2 YYEEEE, per germline. CDR3 bases: TGTGCCAGCAGCCCAGGGGACTACGAGCAGTACTTC. Translation: CASSPGDYEQYF.

This clone occurred once. The chain has TRBV7-2 and TRBJ2-6; a weak D match, TRBD2 (6 bases). The germline V and J ends were trimmed by 2 bases and 3 bases, with 14 bases remaining between them. The germline CDR1 and CDR2 sequences are SGHTA and FQGNSA. The CDR3 consists of 17 residues. The CDR3 nucleotides read TGTGCCAGCAGCTTATGGGGTTCCGGGGGTGGGGCCAACGTCCTGACTTTC. This translates into CASSLWGSGGGANVLTF.

The V and J genes are TRBV5-4 and TRBJ2-1; no clear D gene. Trimming cost V 4 bases and J 10 bases, with 15 bases left between them. The CDR3 sequence is 13 residues long. The V gene's germline CDR1 is SGHNT and CDR2 YYREEE (reference sequence). CDR3 region: CASSVPGHKEQFF. The CDR3 DNA sequence: TGTGCCAGCAGCGTCCCCGGGCATAAGGAGCAGTTCTTC.

A single count supports this clone. This sequence joins TRBV11-3 and TRBJ2-1; D is perhaps TRBD2 (6 bases). V was cut by 3 bases and J by 6 bases, with 15 bases left in between. CDR1 and CDR2 (germline): SGHNT, YENEEA. The CDR3 consists of 15 residues. CDR3 sequence reads: CASSFRTTIVNEQFF. For the CDR3, the DNA is TGTGCCAGCAGCTTCCGGACTACCATCGTCAATGAGCAGTTCTTC.

The CDR3 region is CASSLEPGADTEAFF. In nucleotides, the CDR3 is TGTGCCAGCAGCTTAGAACCAGGGGCGGACACTGAAGCTTTCTTT. The chain uses TRBV7-9 and TRBJ1-1; TRBD1 might be the D (6 bases). With 1 base removed from V and 3 bases from J, the gap between germline ends came to 12 bases. The CDR3 spans 15 residues. CDR1 is SEHNR, CDR2 FQNEAQ, per germline (reference sequence). The complete variable domain, with remaining parts taken from reference TRBV7-9 and TRBJ1-1, reads DTGVSQNPRHKITKRGQNVTFRCDPISEHNRLYWYRQTLGQGPEFLTYFQNEAQLEKSRLLSDRFSAERPKGSFSTLEIQRTEQGDSAMYLCASSLEPGADTEAFFGQGTRLTVV.

CDR3 sequence: CASSFIGTSTDTQYF. The CDR3 DNA follows: TGCGCCAGCAGCTTCATAGGCACTAGCACAGATACGCAGTATTTT. The chain is built from TRBV5-1 and TRBJ2-3; D remains unclear. The ends were cut back, 2 bases at V and 0 bases at J, with 10 bases in the middle. The CDR3 runs 15 residues. The V gene's germline CDR1 is SGHRS and CDR2 YFSETQ.

This clone has a handful of counts. The chain has TRBV10-3 and TRBJ2-7; D remains unclear. Trimming stripped 8 bases from V and 5 bases from J, with 10 bases between. CDR3 length: 11 residues. The germline gives CDR1 ENHRY, CDR2 SYGVKD. The CDR3 bases are TGTGCCATCGGGGTGACGGACGAGCAGTACTTC. The encoded protein is CAIGVTDEQYF.

This clone has only a few counts. The chain links TRBV11-2 to TRBJ1-2; D is uncertain. Germline V CDR1 and CDR2: SGHAT, FQNNGV. This CDR3 has 13 amino acids. V was shortened by 1 base and J by 4 bases, with 7 bases between the two germline ends. The CDR3 sequence: CASSLVGPYGYTF. CDR3 bases: TGTGCCAGCAGCTTAGTGGGCCCCTATGGCTACACCTTC. The complete variable domain, with remaining parts taken from reference TRBV11-2 and TRBJ1-2, reads EAGVAQSPRYKIIEKRQSVAFWCNPISGHATLYWYQQILGQGPKLLIQFQNNGVVDDSQLPKDRFSAERLKGVDSTLKIQPAKLEDSAVYLCASSLVGPYGYTFGSGTRLTVV.

This sequence joins TRBV5-1 and TRBJ2-3, with D possibly being TRBD1 or TRBD2 (5 bases each). Trimming left V 7 bases short and J 3 bases short, with 18 bases between. The CDR3 covers 15 residues. The germline gives CDR1 SGHRS, CDR2 YFSETQ. CDR3 sequence: CASLISGRRTDTQYF. CDR3 nucleotides: TGCGCCAGCCTTATTTCGGGACGGAGAACAGATACGCAGTATTTT.

The chain uses TRBV5-1 and TRBJ2-1, with 9 bases identical to TRBD1. The CDR3 extends over 14 amino acids. Germline V CDR1 and CDR2: SGHRS, YFSETQ. The J segment lost 10 bases and the V segment lost 4 bases, leaving 9 bases of the junction unmatched. Here the CDR3 DNA reads TGCGCCAGCAGCGAGGGACAGGGAAACCGGGAGCAGTTCTTC. This translates into CASSEGQGNREQFF.

This clone showed up just a few times. The rearrangement joins TRBV7-3 to TRBJ2-7; the match to TRBD1 covers 9 bases. Unmatched junction bases numbered 1, after V lost 3 bases and J lost 4 bases. CDR3 size: 13 residues. Germline V gene lookup returns CDR1 SGHTA and CDR2 FQGTGA. CDR3 sequence reads: CASSFGQGYEQYF. DNA of the CDR3: TGTGCCAGCAGCTTCGGACAGGGGTACGAGCAGTACTTC. The variable domain in full, with the rest retrieved from reference TRBV7-3 and TRBJ2-7, is GAGVSQTPSNKVTEKGKYVELRCDPISGHTALYWYRQSLGQGPEFLIYFQGTGAADDSGLPNDRFFAVRPEGSVSTLKIQRTERGDSAVYLCASSFGQGYEQYFGPGTRLTVT.

The chain combines TRBV9 with TRBJ2-6; D remains unclear. The CDR3 spans 13 residues. CDR1 and CDR2 (germline): SGDLS, YYNGEE. Deletions cut 0 bases from V and 3 bases from J, with 1 base between. Here the CDR3 DNA reads TGTGCCAGCAGCGTAGTTGGGGCCAACGTCCTGACTTTC. Amino acids: CASSVVGANVLTF.

The chain employs TRBV29-1 and TRBJ2-1; D call uncertain. The germline gives CDR1 SQVTM, CDR2 ANQGSEA. With 5 bases removed from V and 1 base from J, the gap between germline ends came to 9 bases. This CDR3 spans 13 amino acids. In DNA, the CDR3 is TGCAGCGTTAACCCCGGGTCCTACAATGAGCAGTTCTTC. Encoded protein: CSVNPGSYNEQFF.

The chain joins TRBV5-1 to TRBJ1-1; TRBD1 agrees at 8 bases. The CDR3 runs to 18 residues. Germline V gene data show CDR1 as SGHRS and CDR2 as YFSETQ. Trimming removed 0 bases from V and 4 bases from J; junction bases left unmatched: 14. The CDR3 spells CASSLGFRKQGDVTEAFF. CDR3 in DNA: TGCGCCAGCAGCTTGGGTTTCAGAAAACAGGGGGATGTCACTGAAGCTTTCTTT.

The chain combines TRBV11-2 with TRBJ2-1, with TRBD2 matching over 8 bases. CDR1 SGHAT and CDR2 FQNNGV come from the germline V gene. The CDR3 extends over 15 amino acids. The V segment lost 1 base and the J segment 5 bases; nucleotides outside the gene matches: 4. The CDR3 reads CASSLGGGPDNEQFF. As DNA, the CDR3 is TGTGCCAGCAGCTTAGGCGGGGGGCCAGACAATGAGCAGTTCTTC. The full variable domain, with the rest looked up from reference TRBV11-2 and TRBJ2-1, is EAGVAQSPRYKIIEKRQSVAFWCNPISGHATLYWYQQILGQGPKLLIQFQNNGVVDDSQLPKDRFSAERLKGVDSTLKIQPAKLEDSAVYLCASSLGGGPDNEQFFGPGTRLTVL.

J is TRBJ1-2 and V is TRBV5-6, with D possibly TRBD1 on 6 matching bases. This CDR3 is built from 13 residues. CDR1 is SGHDT and CDR2 is YYEEEE in the germline V gene. The ends were cut back, 4 bases at V and 8 bases at J, with 15 bases in the middle. The DNA for the CDR3 is TGTGCCAGCAGCGACCGGGGGGCGTGGGGCTACACCTTC. It yields the protein CASSDRGAWGYTF.

The rearrangement links TRBV7-2 to TRBJ1-1, with no clear D. The CDR3 sequence is 13 residues long. The ends were cut back, 1 base at V and 4 bases at J, with 7 bases in the middle. The germline gives CDR1 SGHTA, CDR2 FQGNSA. CDR3: CASSLGDVTEAFF. The DNA for the CDR3 is TGTGCCAGCAGCTTAGGTGACGTCACTGAAGCTTTCTTT.

The rearrangement joins TRBV2 to TRBJ2-2; either TRBD1 or TRBD2 may supply D (5 bases each). The CDR3 is made up of 15 amino acids. Between the trimmed V and J ends, which lost 6 bases and 0 bases, there was a span of 11 bases. Per germline, CDR1 SNHLY and CDR2 FYNNEI. CDR3 bases: TGTGCCAGCAGCGTTTTGGGACCGAACACCGGGGAGCTGTTTTTT. Protein: CASSVLGPNTGELFF. Complete variable domain (other parts from reference TRBV2 and TRBJ2-2): EPEVTQTPSHQVTQMGQEVILRCVPISNHLYFYWYRQILGQKVEFLVSFYNNEISEKSEIFDDQFSVERPDGSNFTLKIRSTKLEDSAMYFCASSVLGPNTGELFFGEGSRLTVL.

CDR3 amino acids: CASSVVVGQGRTGELFF. In nucleotides, the CDR3 is TGTGCCAGCAGCGTAGTGGTAGGTCAGGGGAGGACCGGGGAGCTGTTTTTT. The V and J genes are TRBV9 and TRBJ2-2, with D possibly being TRBD1 or TRBD2 (6 bases each). Per the germline V gene, CDR1 is SGDLS and CDR2 is YYNGEE. Trimming removed 0 bases from V and 5 bases from J, with 17 bases in between. This CDR3 comprises 17 residues.

This rearrangement joins TRBV5-1 to TRBJ2-5, with D possibly matching TRBD1 (5 bases). The germline V gene encodes CDR1 SGHRS and CDR2 YFSETQ. There are 15 residues in the CDR3. Trimming took off 4 bases at V and 0 bases at J, with 13 bases between the two ends. CDR3 in DNA: TGCGCCAGCAGCAGTGTAGGGGTGTACCAAGAGACCCAGTACTTC. Translating gives CASSSVGVYQETQYF.